The clone carrying this T cell receptor beta chain was found once. Its antigen is not identified. Then a second PCR, running about 6 to 12 cycles, was carried out with a sample-barcoded 5' primer and a J-beta primer mix. TCRdb analysed the 5' RACE reads with MiXCR anew, one entry per CDR3 protein. The sample yields roughly 720,000 distinct CDR3 sequences, around half seen once. This record comes from a study of blood T cells in healthy people across ages. Study context: Roughly one uniquely barcoded beta molecule per two T cells was captured.

Notes on the study in general: Comparison with aged donors showed that long-lived donors had more naive CD4+ cells and higher diversity. While age rose, TCR beta diversity per million T cells dropped in a roughly linear way.

Each sample had at least 6 million PBMCs isolated. The sample consisted of blood. The clonotype originates from a man older than 75 in good health.

The CDR3 loop reads CASSYRLAGGYNEQFF. For the CDR3, the DNA is TGTGCCAGCAGCTACCGACTAGCGGGAGGGTACAATGAGCAGTTCTTC. J is TRBJ2-1 and V is TRBV7-9, with 14 positions matching TRBD2. The CDR3 extends over 16 amino acids. CDR1 SEHNR and CDR2 FQNEAQ come from the germline V gene (reference sequence). V shed 4 bases and J 4 bases; nucleotides not matched to a gene: 3. Full variable domain (outside the CDR3, taken from reference TRBV7-9 and TRBJ2-1): DTGVSQNPRHKITKRGQNVTFRCDPISEHNRLYWYRQTLGQGPEFLTYFQNEAQLEKSRLLSDRFSAERPKGSFSTLEIQRTEQGDSAMYLCASSYRLAGGYNEQFFGPGTRLTVL.